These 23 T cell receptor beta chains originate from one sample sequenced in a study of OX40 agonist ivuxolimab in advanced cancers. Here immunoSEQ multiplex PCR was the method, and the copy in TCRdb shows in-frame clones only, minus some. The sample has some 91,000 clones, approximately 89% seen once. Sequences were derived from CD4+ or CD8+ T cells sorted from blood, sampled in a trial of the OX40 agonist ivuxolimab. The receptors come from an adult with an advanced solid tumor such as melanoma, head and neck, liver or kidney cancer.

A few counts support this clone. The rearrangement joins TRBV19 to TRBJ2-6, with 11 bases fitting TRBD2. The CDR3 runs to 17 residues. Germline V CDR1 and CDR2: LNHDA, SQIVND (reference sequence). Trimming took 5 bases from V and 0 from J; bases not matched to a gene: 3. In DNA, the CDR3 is TGTGCCAGTAGTGTAGCGGGAGGGAACTCTGGGGCCAACGTCCTGACTTTC. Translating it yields CASSVAGGNSGANVLTF.

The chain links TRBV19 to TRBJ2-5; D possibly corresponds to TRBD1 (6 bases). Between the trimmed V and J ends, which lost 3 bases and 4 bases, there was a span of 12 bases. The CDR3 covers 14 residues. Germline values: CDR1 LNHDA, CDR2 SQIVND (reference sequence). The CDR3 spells CASSIPGRGETQYF. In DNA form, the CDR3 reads TGTGCCAGTAGTATTCCAGGCAGGGGAGAGACCCAGTACTTC.

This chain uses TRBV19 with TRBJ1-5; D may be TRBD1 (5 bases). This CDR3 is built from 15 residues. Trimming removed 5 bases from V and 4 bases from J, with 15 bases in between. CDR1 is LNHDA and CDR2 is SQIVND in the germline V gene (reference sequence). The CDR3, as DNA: TGTGCCAGTAGTGAATACTCCCAGGGAAATCAGCCCCAGCATTTT. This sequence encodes CASSEYSQGNQPQHF.

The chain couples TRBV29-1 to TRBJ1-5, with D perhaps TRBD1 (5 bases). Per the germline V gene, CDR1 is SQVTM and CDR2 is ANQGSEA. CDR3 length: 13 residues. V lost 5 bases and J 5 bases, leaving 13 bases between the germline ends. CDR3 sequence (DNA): TGCAGCGTTCGGCAGGGTCAACATCAGCCCCAGCATTTT. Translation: CSVRQGQHQPQHF.

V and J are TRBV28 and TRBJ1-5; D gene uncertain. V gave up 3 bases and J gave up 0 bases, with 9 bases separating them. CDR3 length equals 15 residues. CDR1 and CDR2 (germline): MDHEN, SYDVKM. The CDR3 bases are TGTGCCAGCAGTTTTCCCCCCGTTAGCAATCAGCCCCAGCATTTT. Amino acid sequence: CASSFPPVSNQPQHF.

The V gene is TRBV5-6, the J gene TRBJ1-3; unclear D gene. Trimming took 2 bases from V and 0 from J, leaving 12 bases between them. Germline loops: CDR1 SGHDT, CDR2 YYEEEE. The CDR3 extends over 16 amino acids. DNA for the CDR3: TGTGCCAGCAGCTTCTCCGGCGGCGCCTCTGGAAACACCATATATTTT. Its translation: CASSFSGGASGNTIYF.

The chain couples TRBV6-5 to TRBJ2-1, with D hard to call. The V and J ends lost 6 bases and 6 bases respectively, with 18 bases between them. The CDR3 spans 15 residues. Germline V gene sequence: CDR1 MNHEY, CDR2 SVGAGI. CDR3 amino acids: CASRSDGWEINEQFF. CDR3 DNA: TGTGCCAGCAGAAGTGACGGGTGGGAAATCAATGAGCAGTTCTTC.

The CDR3 spells CAWSGAGELFF. DNA of the CDR3: TGTGCCTGGAGTGGGGCCGGGGAGCTGTTTTTT. This chain connects TRBV30 to TRBJ2-2; D gene unclear. Germline CDR1 is GTSNPN and CDR2 is SVGIG (reference sequence). This CDR3 is 11 amino acids long. V lost 1 base and J lost 6, with 3 bases in between.

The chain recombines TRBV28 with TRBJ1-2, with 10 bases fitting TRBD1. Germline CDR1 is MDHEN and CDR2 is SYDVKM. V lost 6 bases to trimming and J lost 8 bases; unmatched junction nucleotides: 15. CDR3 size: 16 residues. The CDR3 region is CASRGIPGQGTEGYTF. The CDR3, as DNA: TGTGCCAGCAGAGGAATACCGGGACAGGGGACGGAAGGCTACACCTTC.

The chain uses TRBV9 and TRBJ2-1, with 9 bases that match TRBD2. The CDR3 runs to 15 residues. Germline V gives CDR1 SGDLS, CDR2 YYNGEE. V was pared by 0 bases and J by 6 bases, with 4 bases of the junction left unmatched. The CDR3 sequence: CASSVASGRLNEQFF. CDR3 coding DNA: TGTGCCAGCAGCGTAGCCAGCGGGAGGCTCAATGAGCAGTTCTTC.

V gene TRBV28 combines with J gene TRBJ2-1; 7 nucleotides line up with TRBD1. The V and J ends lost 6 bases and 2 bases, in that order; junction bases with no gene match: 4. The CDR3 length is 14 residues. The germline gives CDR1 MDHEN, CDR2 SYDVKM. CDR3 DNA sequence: TGTGCCAGCAGACGGGACAGAACCTACAATGAGCAGTTCTTC. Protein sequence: CASRRDRTYNEQFF.

For the CDR3, the DNA is TGTGCCAGCAGCGACAGGGGCGCAGATACGCAGTATTTT. It codes for CASSDRGADTQYF. This chain uses TRBV9 with TRBJ2-3; the match to TRBD1 covers 7 bases. V trimming: 3 bases; J trimming: 4 bases; junction bases outside the gene matches: 2. This CDR3 is 13 amino acids long. Germline V gene data show CDR1 as SGDLS and CDR2 as YYNGEE.

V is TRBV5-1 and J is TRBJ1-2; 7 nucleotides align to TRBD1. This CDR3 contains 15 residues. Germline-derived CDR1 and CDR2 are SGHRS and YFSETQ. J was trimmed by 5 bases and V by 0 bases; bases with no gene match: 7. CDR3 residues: CASSLDRGGYYGYTF. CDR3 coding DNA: TGCGCCAGCAGCTTGGACAGGGGCGGTTATTATGGCTACACCTTC.

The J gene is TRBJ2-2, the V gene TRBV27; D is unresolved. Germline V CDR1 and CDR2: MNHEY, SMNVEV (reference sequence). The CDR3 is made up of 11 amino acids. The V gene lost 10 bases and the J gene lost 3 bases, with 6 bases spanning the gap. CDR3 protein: CATRYTGELFF. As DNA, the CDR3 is TGTGCCACCCGGTACACCGGGGAGCTGTTTTTT.

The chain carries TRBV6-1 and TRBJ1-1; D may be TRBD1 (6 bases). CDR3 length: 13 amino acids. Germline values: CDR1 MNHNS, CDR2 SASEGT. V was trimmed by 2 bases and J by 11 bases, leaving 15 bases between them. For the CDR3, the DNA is TGTGCCAGCAGTGAATCCCAGGGGTCTTCGGCTTTCTTT. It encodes CASSESQGSSAFF.

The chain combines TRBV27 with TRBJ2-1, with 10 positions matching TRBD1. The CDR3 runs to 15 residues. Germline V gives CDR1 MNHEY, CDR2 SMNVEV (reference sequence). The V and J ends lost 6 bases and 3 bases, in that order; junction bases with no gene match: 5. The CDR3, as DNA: TGTGCCAGCAGCCACAGGACAGGGGGCTACAATGAGCAGTTCTTC. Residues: CASSHRTGGYNEQFF.

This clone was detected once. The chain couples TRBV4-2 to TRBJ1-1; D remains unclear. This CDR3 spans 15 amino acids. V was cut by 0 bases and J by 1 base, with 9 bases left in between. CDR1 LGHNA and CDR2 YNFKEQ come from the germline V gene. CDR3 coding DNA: TGTGCCAGCAGCCAAGATTTGTCGGGGAACACTGAAGCTTTCTTT. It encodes CASSQDLSGNTEAFF.

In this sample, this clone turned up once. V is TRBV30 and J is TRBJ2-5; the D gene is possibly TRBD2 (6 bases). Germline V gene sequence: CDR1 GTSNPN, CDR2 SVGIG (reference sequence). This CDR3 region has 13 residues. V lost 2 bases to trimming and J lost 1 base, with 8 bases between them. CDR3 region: CAWSLGLQETQYF. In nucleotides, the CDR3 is TGTGCCTGGAGTCTGGGACTCCAAGAGACCCAGTACTTC.

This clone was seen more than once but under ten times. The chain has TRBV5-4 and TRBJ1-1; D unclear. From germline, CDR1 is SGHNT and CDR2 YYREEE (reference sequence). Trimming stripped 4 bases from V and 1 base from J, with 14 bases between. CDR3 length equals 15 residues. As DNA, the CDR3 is TGTGCCAGCAGCCCTACCCTAGGTAGGAACACTGAAGCTTTCTTT. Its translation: CASSPTLGRNTEAFF.

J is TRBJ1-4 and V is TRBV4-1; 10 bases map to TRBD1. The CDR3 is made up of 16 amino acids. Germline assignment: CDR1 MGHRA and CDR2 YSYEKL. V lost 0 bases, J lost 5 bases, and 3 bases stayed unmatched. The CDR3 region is CASSQDPGQGNEKLFF. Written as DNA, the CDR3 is TGCGCCAGCAGCCAAGATCCGGGACAGGGGAATGAAAAACTGTTTTTT.

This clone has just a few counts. CDR3 nucleotide sequence: TGCAGCGTTGTGTCCGGACAGGAGAAGAACACTGAAGCTTTCTTT. It is translated as CSVVSGQEKNTEAFF. J is TRBJ1-1 and V is TRBV29-1; TRBD1 aligns across 7 bases. Germline CDR1 and CDR2: SQVTM and ANQGSEA. The CDR3 is made up of 15 amino acids. The V and J ends lost 4 bases and 1 base, in that order; junction bases with no gene match: 9.

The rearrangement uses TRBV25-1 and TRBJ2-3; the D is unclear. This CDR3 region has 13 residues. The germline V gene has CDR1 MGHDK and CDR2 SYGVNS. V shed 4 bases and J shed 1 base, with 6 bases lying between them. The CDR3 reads CASSVTGTDTQYF. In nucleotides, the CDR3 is TGTGCCAGCAGTGTTACAGGCACAGATACGCAGTATTTT.

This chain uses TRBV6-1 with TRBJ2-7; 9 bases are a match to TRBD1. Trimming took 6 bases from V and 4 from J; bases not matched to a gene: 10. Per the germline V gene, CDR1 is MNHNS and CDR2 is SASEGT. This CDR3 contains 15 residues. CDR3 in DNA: TGTGCCAGCAGACAAGACGGGACAGGGTCTTACGAGCAGTACTTC. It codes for CASRQDGTGSYEQYF.